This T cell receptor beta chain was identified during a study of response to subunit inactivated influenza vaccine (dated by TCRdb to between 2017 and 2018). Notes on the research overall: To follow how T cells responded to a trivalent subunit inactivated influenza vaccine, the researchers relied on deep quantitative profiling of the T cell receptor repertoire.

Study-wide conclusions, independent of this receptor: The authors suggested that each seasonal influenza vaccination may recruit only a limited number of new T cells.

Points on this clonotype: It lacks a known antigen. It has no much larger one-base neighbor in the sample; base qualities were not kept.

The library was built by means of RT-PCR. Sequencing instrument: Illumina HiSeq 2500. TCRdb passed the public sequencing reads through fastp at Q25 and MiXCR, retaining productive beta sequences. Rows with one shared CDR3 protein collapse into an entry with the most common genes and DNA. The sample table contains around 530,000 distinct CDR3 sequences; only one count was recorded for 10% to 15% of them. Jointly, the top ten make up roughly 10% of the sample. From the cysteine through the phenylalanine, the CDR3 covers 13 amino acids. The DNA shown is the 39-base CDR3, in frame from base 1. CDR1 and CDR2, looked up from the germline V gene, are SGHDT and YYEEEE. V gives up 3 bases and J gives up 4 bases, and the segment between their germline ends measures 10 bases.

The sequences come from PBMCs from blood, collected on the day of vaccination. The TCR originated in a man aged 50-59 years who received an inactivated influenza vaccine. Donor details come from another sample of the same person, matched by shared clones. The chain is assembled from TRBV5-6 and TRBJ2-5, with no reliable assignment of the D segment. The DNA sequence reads TGTGCCAGCAGCTCCGGGCGGTCAGAGACCCAGTACTTC. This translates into CASSSGRSETQYF.